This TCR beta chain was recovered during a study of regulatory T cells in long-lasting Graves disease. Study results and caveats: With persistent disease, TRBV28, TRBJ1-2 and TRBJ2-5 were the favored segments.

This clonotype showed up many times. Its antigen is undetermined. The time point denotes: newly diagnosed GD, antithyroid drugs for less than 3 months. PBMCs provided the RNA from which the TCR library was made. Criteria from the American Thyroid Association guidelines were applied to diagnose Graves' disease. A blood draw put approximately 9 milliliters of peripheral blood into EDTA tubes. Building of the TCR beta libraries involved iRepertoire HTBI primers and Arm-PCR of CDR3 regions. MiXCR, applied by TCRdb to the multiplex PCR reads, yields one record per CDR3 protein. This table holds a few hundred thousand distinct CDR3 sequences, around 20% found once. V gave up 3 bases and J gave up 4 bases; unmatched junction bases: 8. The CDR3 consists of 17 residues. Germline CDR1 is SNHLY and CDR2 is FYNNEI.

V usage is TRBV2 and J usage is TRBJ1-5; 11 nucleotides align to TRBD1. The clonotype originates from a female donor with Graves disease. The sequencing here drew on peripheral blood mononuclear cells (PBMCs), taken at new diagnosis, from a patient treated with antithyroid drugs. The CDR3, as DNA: TGTGCCAGCAGTGACGCCATGGGGACAGGGGGAAATCAGCCCCAGCATTTT. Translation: CASSDAMGTGGNQPQHF.